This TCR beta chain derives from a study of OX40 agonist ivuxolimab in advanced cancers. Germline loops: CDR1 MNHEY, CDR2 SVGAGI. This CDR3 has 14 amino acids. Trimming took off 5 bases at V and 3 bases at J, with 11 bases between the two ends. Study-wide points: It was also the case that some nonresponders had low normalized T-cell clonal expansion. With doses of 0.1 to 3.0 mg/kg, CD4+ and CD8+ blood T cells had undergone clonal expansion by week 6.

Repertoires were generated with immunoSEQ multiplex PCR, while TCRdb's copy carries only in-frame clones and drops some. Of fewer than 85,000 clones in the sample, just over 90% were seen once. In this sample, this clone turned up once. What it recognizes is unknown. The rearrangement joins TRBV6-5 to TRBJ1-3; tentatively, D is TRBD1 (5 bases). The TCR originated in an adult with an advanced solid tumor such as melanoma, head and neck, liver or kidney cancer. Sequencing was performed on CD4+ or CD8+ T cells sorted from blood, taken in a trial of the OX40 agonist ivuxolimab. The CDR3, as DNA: TGTGCCAGCAGTAAACAGGCGTATGGAAACACCATATATTTT. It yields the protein CASSKQAYGNTIYF.